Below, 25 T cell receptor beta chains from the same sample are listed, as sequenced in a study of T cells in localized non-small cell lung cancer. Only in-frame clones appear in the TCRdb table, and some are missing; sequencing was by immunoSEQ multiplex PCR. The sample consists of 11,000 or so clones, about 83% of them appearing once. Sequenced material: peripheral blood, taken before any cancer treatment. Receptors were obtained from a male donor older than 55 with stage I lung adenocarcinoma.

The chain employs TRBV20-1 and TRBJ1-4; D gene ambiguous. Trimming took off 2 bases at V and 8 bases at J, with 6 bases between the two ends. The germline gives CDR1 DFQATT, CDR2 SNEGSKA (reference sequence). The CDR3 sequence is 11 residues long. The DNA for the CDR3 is TGCAGTGCTAGATTGGGAGAAAAACTGTTTTTT. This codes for CSARLGEKLFF.

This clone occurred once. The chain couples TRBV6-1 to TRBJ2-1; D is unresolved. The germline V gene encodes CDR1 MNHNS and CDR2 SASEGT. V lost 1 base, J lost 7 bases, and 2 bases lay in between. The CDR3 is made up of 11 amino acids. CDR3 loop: CASSEGNEQFF. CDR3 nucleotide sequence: TGTGCCAGCAGTGAAGGGAATGAGCAGTTCTTC.

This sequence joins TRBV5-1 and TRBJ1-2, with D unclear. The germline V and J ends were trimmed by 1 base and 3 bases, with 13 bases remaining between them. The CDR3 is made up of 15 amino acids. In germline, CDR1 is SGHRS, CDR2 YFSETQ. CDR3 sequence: CASSLILGGDYGYTF. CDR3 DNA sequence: TGCGCCAGCAGCTTGATATTGGGAGGAGACTATGGCTACACCTTC.

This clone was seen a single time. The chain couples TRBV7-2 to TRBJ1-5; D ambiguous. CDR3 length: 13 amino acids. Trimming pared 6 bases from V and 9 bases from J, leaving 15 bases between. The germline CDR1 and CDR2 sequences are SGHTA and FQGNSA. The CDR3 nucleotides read TGTGCCAGCAGTTCTGACATCCCGTCGCCCCAGCATTTT. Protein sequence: CASSSDIPSPQHF.

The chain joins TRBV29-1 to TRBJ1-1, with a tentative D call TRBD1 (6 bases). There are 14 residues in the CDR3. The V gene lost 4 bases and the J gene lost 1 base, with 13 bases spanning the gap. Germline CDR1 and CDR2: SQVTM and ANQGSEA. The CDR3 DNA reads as TGCAGCGTTGCTAGGAACAGGGCGAACACTGAAGCTTTCTTT. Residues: CSVARNRANTEAFF.

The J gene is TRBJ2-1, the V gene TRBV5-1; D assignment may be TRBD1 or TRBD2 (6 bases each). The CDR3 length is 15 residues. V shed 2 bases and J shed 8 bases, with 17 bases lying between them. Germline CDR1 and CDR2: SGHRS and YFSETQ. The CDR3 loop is CASSLRGREAHEQFF. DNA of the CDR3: TGCGCCAGCAGCTTACGGGGGCGAGAGGCCCATGAGCAGTTCTTC.

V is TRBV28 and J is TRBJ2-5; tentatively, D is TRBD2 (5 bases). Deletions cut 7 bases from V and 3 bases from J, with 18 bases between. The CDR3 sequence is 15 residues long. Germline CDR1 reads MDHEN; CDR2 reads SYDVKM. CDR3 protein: CASKPDGGLKETQYF. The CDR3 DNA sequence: TGTGCCAGCAAACCCGATGGAGGCCTTAAAGAGACCCAGTACTTC. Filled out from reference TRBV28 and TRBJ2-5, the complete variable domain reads DVKVTQSSRYLVKRTGEKVFLECVQDMDHENMFWYRQDPGLGLRLIYFSYDVKMKEKGDIPEGYSVSREKKERFSLILESASTNQTSMYLCASKPDGGLKETQYFGPGTRLLVL.

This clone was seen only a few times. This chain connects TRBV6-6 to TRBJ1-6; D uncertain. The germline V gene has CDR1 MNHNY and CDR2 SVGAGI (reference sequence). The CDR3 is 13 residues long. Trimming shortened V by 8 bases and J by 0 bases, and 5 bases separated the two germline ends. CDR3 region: CASGSSYNSPLHF. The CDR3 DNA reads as TGTGCCAGCGGTTCCTCCTATAATTCACCCCTCCACTTT.

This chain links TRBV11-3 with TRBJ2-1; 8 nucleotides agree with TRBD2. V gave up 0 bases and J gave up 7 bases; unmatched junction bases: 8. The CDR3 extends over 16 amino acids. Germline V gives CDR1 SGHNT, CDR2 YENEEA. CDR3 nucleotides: TGTGCCAGCAGCTTAGATCGGGGGGGTCCTTGGAATGAGCAGTTCTTC. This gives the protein CASSLDRGGPWNEQFF.

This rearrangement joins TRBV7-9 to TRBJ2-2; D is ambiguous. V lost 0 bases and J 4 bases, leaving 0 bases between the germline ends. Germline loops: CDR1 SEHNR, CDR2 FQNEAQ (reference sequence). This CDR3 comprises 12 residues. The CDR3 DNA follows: TGTGCCAGCAGCTTAGCCACCGGGGAGCTGTTTTTT. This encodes CASSLATGELFF.

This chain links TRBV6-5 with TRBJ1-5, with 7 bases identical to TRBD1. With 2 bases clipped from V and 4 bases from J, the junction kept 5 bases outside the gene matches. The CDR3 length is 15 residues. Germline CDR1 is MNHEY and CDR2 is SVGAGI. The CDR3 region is CASSYEAGGNQPQHF. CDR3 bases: TGTGCCAGCAGTTACGAGGCAGGGGGAAATCAGCCCCAGCATTTT.

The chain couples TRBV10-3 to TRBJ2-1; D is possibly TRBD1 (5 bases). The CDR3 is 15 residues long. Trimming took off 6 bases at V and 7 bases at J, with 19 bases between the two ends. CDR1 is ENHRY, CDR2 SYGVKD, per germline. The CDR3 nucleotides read TGTGCCATCAGCGACAGTAATAAAGGAAAAAATGAGCAGTTCTTC. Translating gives CAISDSNKGKNEQFF.

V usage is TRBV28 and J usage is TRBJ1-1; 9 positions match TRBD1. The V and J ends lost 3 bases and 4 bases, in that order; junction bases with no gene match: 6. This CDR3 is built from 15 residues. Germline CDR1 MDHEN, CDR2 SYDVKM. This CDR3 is CASSFGDRAITEAFF. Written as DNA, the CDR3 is TGTGCCAGCAGTTTTGGGGACAGGGCGATCACTGAAGCTTTCTTT.

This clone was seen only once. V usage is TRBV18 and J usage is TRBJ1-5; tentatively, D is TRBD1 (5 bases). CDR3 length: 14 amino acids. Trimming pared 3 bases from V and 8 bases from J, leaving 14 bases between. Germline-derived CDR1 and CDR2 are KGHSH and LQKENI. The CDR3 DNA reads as TGTGCCAGCTCACCGAGGGCAGACAGAGAGCCCCAGCATTTT. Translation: CASSPRADREPQHF.

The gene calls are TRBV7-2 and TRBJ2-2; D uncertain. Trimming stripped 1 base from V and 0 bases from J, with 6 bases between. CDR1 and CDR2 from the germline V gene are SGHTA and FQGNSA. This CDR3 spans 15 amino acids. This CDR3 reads CASSLGVSNTGELFF. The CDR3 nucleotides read TGTGCCAGCAGCTTAGGGGTCTCGAACACCGGGGAGCTGTTTTTT.

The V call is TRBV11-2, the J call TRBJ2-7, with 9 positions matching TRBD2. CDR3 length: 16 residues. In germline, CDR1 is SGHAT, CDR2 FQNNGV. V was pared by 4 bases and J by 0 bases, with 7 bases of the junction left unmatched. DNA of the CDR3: TGTGCCAGCAGCTCCGGGACTAGCTATACCTCCTACGAGCAGTACTTC. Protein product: CASSSGTSYTSYEQYF. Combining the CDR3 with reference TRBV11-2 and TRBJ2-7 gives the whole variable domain EAGVAQSPRYKIIEKRQSVAFWCNPISGHATLYWYQQILGQGPKLLIQFQNNGVVDDSQLPKDRFSAERLKGVDSTLKIQPAKLEDSAVYLCASSSGTSYTSYEQYFGPGTRLTVT.

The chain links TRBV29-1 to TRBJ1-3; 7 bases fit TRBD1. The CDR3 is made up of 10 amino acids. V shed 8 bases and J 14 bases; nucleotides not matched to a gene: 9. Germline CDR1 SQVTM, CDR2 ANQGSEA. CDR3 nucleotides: TGCAGCTTGCAGGGGACAGTGGTATATTTT. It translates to CSLQGTVVYF.

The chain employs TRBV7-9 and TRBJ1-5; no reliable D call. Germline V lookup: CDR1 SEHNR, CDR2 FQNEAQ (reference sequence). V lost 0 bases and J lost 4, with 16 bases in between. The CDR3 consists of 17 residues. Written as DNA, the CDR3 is TGTGCCAGCAGCTTAGCGGCAGACGGAACCAAAAATCAGCCCCAGCATTTT. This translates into CASSLAADGTKNQPQHF.

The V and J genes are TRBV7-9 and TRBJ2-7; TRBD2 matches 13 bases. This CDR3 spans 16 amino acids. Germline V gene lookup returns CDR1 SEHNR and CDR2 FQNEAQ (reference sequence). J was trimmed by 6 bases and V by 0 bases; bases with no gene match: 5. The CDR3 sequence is CASSLALTSGGGEQYF. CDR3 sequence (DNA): TGTGCCAGCAGCTTAGCCCTTACTAGCGGGGGGGGCGAGCAGTACTTC.

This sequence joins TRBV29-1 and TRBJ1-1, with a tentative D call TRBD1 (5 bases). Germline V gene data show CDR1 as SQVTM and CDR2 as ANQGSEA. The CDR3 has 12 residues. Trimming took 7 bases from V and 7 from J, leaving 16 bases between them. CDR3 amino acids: CSAAWWGNEAFF. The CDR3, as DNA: TGCAGCGCGGCCTGGTGGGGCAATGAAGCTTTCTTT.

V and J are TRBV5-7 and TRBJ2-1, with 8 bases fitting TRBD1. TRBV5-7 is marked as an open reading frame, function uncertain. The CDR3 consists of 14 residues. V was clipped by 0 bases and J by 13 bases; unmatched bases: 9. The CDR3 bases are TGTGCCAGCAGCTTGGTATCGCGACAGGGGAAACAGTTCTTC. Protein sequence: CASSLVSRQGKQFF.

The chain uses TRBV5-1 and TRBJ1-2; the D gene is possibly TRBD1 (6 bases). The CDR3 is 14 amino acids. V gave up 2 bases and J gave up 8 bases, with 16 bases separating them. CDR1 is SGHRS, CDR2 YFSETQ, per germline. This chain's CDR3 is CASSFGTLPSGYTF. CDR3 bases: TGCGCCAGCAGCTTCGGGACACTTCCCTCGGGCTACACCTTC.

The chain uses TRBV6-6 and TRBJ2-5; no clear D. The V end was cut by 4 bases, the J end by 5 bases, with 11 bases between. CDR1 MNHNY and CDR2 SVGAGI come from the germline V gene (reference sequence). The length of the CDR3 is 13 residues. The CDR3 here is CASSFREWETQYF. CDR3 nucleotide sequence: TGTGCCAGCAGTTTTCGCGAGTGGGAGACCCAGTACTTC.

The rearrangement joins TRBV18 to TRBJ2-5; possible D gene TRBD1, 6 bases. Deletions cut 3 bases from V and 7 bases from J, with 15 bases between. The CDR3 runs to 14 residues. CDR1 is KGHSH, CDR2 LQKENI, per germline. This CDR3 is CASSPRTAEGTQYF. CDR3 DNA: TGTGCCAGCTCACCTCGGACAGCCGAAGGGACCCAGTACTTC.

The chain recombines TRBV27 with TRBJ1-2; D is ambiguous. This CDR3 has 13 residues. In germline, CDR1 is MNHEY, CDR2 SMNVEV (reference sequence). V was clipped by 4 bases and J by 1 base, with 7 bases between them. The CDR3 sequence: CASSYRDNYGYTF. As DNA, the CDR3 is TGTGCCAGCAGTTATCGGGATAACTATGGCTACACCTTC.